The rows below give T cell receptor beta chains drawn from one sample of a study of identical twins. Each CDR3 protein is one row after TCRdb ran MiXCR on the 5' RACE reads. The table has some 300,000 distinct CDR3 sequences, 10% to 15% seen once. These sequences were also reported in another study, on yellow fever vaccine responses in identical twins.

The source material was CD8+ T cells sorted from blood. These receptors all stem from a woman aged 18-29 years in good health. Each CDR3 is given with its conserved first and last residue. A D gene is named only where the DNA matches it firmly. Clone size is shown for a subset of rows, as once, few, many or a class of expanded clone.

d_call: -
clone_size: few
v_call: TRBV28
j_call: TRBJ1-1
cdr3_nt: TGTGCCAGCAGTTTGGAGCCGGTGAATCTGTACCCTTTCTTT
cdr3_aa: CASSLEPVNLYPFF

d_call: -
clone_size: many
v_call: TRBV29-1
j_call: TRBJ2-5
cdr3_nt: TGCAGCGTTGATTTCAGCGAGAAAGAGACCCAGTACTTC
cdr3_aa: CSVDFSEKETQYF

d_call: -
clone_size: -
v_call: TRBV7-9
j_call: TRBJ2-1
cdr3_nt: TGTGCCAGCAGCTTAACGGGGCCGGAAGGGCAGTTCTTC
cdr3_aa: CASSLTGPEGQFF

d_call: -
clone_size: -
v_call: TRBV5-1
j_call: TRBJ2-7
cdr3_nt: TGCGCCAGCAGCTTGGTAGGGGACTCCAGCTCCTACGAGCAGTACTTC
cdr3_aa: CASSLVGDSSSYEQYF

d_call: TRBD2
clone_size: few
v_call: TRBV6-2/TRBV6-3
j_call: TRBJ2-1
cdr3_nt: TGTGCCAGCAGTTTCGCCGGGGCGGGAGGGAATGAGCAGTTCTTC
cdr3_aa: CASSFAGAGGNEQFF

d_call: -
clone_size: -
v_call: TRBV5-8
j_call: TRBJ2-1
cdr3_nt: TGTGTCGTTTGGCTGGAGCACAATGAGCAGTTCTTC
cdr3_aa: CVVWLEHNEQFF

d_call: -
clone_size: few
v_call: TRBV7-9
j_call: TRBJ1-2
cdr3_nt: TGTGCCAGCAGCTATGCTGGGGGTACGGATGGCTACACCTTC
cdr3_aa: CASSYAGGTDGYTF

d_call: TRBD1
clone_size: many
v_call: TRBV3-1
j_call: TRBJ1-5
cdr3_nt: TGTGCCAGCAGCCCCGGACAGGGGGATCAGCCCCAGCATTTT
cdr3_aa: CASSPGQGDQPQHF

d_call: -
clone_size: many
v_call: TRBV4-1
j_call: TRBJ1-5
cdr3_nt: TGCGCCAGCAGCCAAGGTTCGACAGACAATCAGCCCCAGCATTTT
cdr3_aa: CASSQGSTDNQPQHF

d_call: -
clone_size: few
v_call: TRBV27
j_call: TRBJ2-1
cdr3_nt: TGTGCCAGCAGTTTTATTGCTCTCAGCTCCTACAATGAGCAGTTCTTC
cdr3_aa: CASSFIALSSYNEQFF

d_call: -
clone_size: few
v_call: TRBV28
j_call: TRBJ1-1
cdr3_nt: TGTGCCAGCAGCAACGCGGGATCTAGCACTGAAGCTTTCTTT
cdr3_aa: CASSNAGSSTEAFF

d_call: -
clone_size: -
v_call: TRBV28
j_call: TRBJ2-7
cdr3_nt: TGTGCCAGCAGTTTCCGCACAGGTTTGGCCTACGAGCAGTACTTC
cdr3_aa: CASSFRTGLAYEQYF

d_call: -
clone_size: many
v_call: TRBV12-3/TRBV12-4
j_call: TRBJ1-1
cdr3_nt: TGTGCCAGCACCACGGGACCGGGGGACACTGAAGCTTTCTTT
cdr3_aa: CASTTGPGDTEAFF

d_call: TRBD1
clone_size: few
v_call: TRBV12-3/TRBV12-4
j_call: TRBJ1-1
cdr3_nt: TGTGCCAGCAGCTTCTCCCACAGGGGAAAGAACACTGAAGCTTTCTTT
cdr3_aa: CASSFSHRGKNTEAFF

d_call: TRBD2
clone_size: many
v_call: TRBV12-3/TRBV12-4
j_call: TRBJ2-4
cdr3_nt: TGTGCCAGCAGTCCCGGACTAGCGGGAGGAGGTTTTAAAAACATTCAGTACTTC
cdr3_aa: CASSPGLAGGGFKNIQYF

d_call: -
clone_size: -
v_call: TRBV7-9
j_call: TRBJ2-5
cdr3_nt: TGTGCCATCGGGGCCCGGGCTAGCGCCCAAGAGACCCAGTACTTC
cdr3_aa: CAIGARASAQETQYF